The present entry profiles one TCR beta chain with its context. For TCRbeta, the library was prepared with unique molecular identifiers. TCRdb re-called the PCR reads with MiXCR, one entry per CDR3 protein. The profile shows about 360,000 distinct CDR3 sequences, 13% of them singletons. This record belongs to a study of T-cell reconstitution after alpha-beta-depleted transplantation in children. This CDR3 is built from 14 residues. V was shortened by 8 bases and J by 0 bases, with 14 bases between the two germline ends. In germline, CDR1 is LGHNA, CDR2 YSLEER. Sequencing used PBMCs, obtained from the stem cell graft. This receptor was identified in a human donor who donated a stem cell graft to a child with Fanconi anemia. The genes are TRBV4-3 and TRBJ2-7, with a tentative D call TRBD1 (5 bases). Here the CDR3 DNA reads TGCGCCAGCTCTGGACAAATAGGCTCCTACGAGCAGTACTTC. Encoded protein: CASSGQIGSYEQYF.